One and the same sample provided the 15 T cell receptor beta chains below, sequenced in a study of cytomegalovirus exposure and HLA in healthy donors. The PCR used 60 Vbeta and 13 Jbeta primers. Clones were sequenced by immunoSEQ multiplex PCR, and TCRdb holds only the in-frame ones, with some missing. Of some 69,000 clones in the sample, approximately 80% were seen once. Sequenced sample: PBMCs. Source of these receptors: a woman in her thirties in good health and CMV-seronegative.

On this clone: The junction shows a germline mismatch at one end, possibly a read error. CDR3 DNA: TGTGCCAGCTCACCGGGACTCGGGAATTTT. Its protein is CASSPGLGNF. The rearrangement joins TRBV18 to TRBJ1-5, with D perhaps matching TRBD1 (5 bases). Per the germline V gene, CDR1 is KGHSH and CDR2 is LQKENI. The CDR3 loop spans 10 amino acids. The complete variable domain, with remaining parts taken from reference TRBV18 and TRBJ1-5, reads NAGVMQNPRHLVRRRGQEARLRCSPMKGHSHVYWYRQLPEEGLKFMVYLQKENIIDESGMPKERFSAEFPKEGPSILRIQQVVRGDSAAYFCASSPGLGNFGDGTRLSIL.

This rearrangement joins TRBV6-5 to TRBJ2-3; D is possibly TRBD1 (6 bases). V was clipped by 6 bases and J by 1 base, with 8 bases between them. This CDR3 contains 13 residues. Germline CDR1 MNHEY, CDR2 SVGAGI. The CDR3 protein is CASRDSGTDTQYF. Written as DNA, the CDR3 is TGTGCCAGCAGGGACAGTGGCACAGATACGCAGTATTTT.

V gene TRBV19 combines with J gene TRBJ2-1; 11 nucleotides match TRBD2. Germline V gene lookup returns CDR1 LNHDA and CDR2 SQIVND (reference sequence). J gave up 4 bases and V 3 bases, and 11 bases lay outside the gene matches. The length of the CDR3 is 18 residues. CDR3 nucleotide sequence: TGTGCCAGTAGTATTCTACCCTGGCTAGCGGGAGGATACAATGAGCAGTTCTTC. Its protein product is CASSILPWLAGGYNEQFF. Combining the CDR3 with reference TRBV19 and TRBJ2-1 gives the whole variable domain DGGITQSPKYLFRKEGQNVTLSCEQNLNHDAMYWYRQDPGQGLRLIYYSQIVNDFQKGDIAEGYSVSREKKESFPLTVTSAQKNPTAFYLCASSILPWLAGGYNEQFFGPGTRLTVL.

The chain has TRBV28 and TRBJ1-5, with 10 nucleotides matching TRBD1. CDR3 size: 14 residues. V shed 9 bases and J 5 bases; nucleotides not matched to a gene: 7. CDR1 and CDR2 from the germline V gene are MDHEN and SYDVKM. CDR3 coding DNA: TGTGCCAGTTTCCCGGGACAGGGGTATCAGCCCCAGCATTTT. Residues: CASFPGQGYQPQHF.

This chain connects TRBV7-6 to TRBJ2-3, with unresolved D. V shed 5 bases and J shed 2 bases, with 8 bases lying between them. This CDR3 contains 13 residues. The germline V gene encodes CDR1 SGHVS and CDR2 FNYEAQ. The CDR3, as DNA: TGTGCCAGCAGCCTCCTACTCACAGATACGCAGTATTTT. Translation gives CASSLLLTDTQYF.

The gene calls are TRBV6-1 and TRBJ1-6; the D gene is possibly TRBD1 (5 bases). Germline lookup yields CDR1 MNHNS and CDR2 SASEGT. The V end was cut by 1 base, the J end by 9 bases, with 19 bases between. This CDR3 region has 17 residues. Here the CDR3 DNA reads TGTGCCAGCAGTGAAGTGAGTTGGTTCAGGGCCGCTTCACCCCTCCACTTT. This encodes CASSEVSWFRAASPLHF.

J is TRBJ1-5 and V is TRBV10-1, with no clear D. CDR1 and CDR2 (germline): WNHNN, SYGVQD (reference sequence). V was clipped by 2 bases and J by 7 bases, with 9 bases between them. The length of the CDR3 is 13 residues. The CDR3 DNA reads TGCGCCAGCAGTGAGGTACTCGGGCAGCCCCAGCATTTT. Translation gives CASSEVLGQPQHF.

The V and J genes are TRBV18 and TRBJ1-2, with TRBD1 as a possible D gene (5 bases). The V gene's germline CDR1 is KGHSH and CDR2 LQKENI. This CDR3 region has 14 residues. V was trimmed by 2 bases and J by 7 bases, leaving 14 bases between them. The CDR3 loop reads CASSPSAGQSGYTF. For the CDR3, the DNA is TGTGCCAGCTCACCAAGTGCGGGGCAGAGTGGCTACACCTTC.

The sample holds a few counts of this clone. V is TRBV19 and J is TRBJ1-5; D gene uncertain. Germline V gene sequence: CDR1 LNHDA, CDR2 SQIVND (reference sequence). CDR3 length: 13 residues. Trimming left V 5 bases short and J 2 bases short, with 7 bases between. The CDR3 reads CASSARGNQPQHF. CDR3 nucleotides: TGTGCCAGTAGTGCCCGGGGCAATCAGCCCCAGCATTTT.

The genes are TRBV28 and TRBJ2-7, with TRBD1 matching 7 bases. The CDR3 has 13 residues. Trimming took 8 bases from V and 0 from J; bases not matched to a gene: 4. The germline gives CDR1 MDHEN, CDR2 SYDVKM. The CDR3 nucleotides are TGTGCCAGCGCCGGGACAGACTCCTACGAGCAGTACTTC. Encoded protein: CASAGTDSYEQYF.

This clone was detected only once. The V call is TRBV27, the J call TRBJ1-4, with D unclear. The ends were cut back, 6 bases at V and 8 bases at J, with 10 bases in the middle. The V gene's germline CDR1 is MNHEY and CDR2 SMNVEV (reference sequence). The CDR3 runs to 12 residues. The CDR3 coding sequence is TGTGCCAGCAGGTCAGGTCGGGAAAAACTGTTTTTT. Its protein is CASRSGREKLFF.

The CDR3, as DNA: TGTGCCTGGAGTGTTTCCCAAGCGAGGTCTTTCTTT. Translating gives CAWSVSQARSFF. The J gene is TRBJ1-1, the V gene TRBV30; D gene uncertain. With 0 bases removed from V and 12 bases from J, the gap between germline ends came to 14 bases. Germline CDR1 and CDR2: GTSNPN and SVGIG (reference sequence). The CDR3 length is 12 residues.

This clone was detected a few times. This chain uses TRBV28 with TRBJ2-1; TRBD1 matches at 11 bases. CDR3 length: 15 residues. In germline, CDR1 is MDHEN, CDR2 SYDVKM. The junction had 2 bases not matched to a gene; V was cut back by 4 bases and J by 3 bases. CDR3 sequence reads: CASSWGQGVYNEQFF. The CDR3 nucleotides are TGTGCCAGCAGTTGGGGACAGGGGGTCTACAATGAGCAGTTCTTC.

The V call is TRBV19, the J call TRBJ1-6; D remains unclear. V lost 8 bases to trimming and J lost 4 bases, with 9 bases between them. This CDR3 spans 13 amino acids. Germline-derived CDR1 and CDR2 are LNHDA and SQIVND (reference sequence). The CDR3 nucleotides are TGTGCCAGTGCTGGGCATTATAATTCACCCCTCCACTTT. Residues: CASAGHYNSPLHF.

The chain carries TRBV5-1 and TRBJ1-1; tentative D call: TRBD1 (5 bases). This CDR3 is 14 amino acids long. CDR1 and CDR2 from the germline V gene are SGHRS and YFSETQ. V shed 2 bases and J shed 5 bases, with 13 bases lying between them. In DNA form, the CDR3 reads TGCGCCAGCAGCTTTCTGCAGGGAGGAACTGAAGCTTTCTTT. Translating gives CASSFLQGGTEAFF. Full variable domain (outside the CDR3, taken from reference TRBV5-1 and TRBJ1-1): KAGVTQTPRYLIKTRGQQVTLSCSPISGHRSVSWYQQTPGQGLQFLFEYFSETQRNKGNFPGRFSGRQFSNSRSEMNVSTLELGDSALYLCASSFLQGGTEAFFGQGTRLTVV.